A selection of T cell receptor beta chains follows, all from one sample in a study of blood T cells in healthy people across ages. MiXCR, run by TCRdb on the 5' RACE reads, gives a single entry per CDR3 protein. The table shows 550,000 to 700,000 distinct CDR3 sequences, with 25% to 30% occurring only once. Material for sequencing was blood. The receptors here all came from a woman in her 70s in good health. CDR3s include the opening cysteine and the closing phenylalanine or tryptophan. A D gene is named only where the DNA matches it firmly. Clone size is stated in some rows and not others, as once, few, many or a class when expanded.

>.|.|TRBV6-1|TRBJ1-3
TGTGCCAGCAGCCGTCAAACCGACAGGCCCAACTCTGGAAACACCATATATTTT
CASSRQTDRPNSGNTIYF
>.|.|TRBV5-1|TRBJ1-2
TGCGCCAGCAGCTTGGAAGGGGTCGGACTGTCCCACACCTTC
CASSLEGVGLSHTF
>.|TRBD1|TRBV29-1|TRBJ2-4
TGCAGCGTCATCCTACCGGGACAGGGACAAAACATTCAGTACTTC
CSVILPGQGQNIQYF
>.|TRBD1|TRBV15|TRBJ2-1
TGTGCCACCAGCAGACCATTTACAGGGGGCAATGAGCAGTTCTTC
CATSRPFTGGNEQFF
>few|.|TRBV20-1|TRBJ2-5
TGCAGTTCAACCGGGGGGCGAGAGACCCAGTACTTC
CSSTGGRETQYF
>.|.|TRBV4-3|TRBJ2-3
TGCGCCAGCAGCTCCAGGGGGGGGCTAACCACAGATACGCAGTATTTT
CASSSRGGLTTDTQYF
>.|.|TRBV4-1|TRBJ2-1
TGCGCCAGCAGCCAACCCCTTGCTTTATACAATGAGCAGTTCTTC
CASSQPLALYNEQFF
>.|TRBD1|TRBV20-1|TRBJ1-2
TGCAGTGCTGGAGACAGGGAAGCTAACTATGGCTACACCTTC
CSAGDREANYGYTF
>.|.|TRBV10-3|TRBJ2-7
TGTGCCATCAGTGAGTCGAACGACGAGCAGTACTTC
CAISESNDEQYF
>.|.|TRBV6-5|TRBJ1-2
TGTGTCAGCAGTTACTTGCAGGCGGGTAACTATGGCTACACCTTC
CVSSYLQAGNYGYTF
>.|.|TRBV3-1|TRBJ1-2
TGTGCCAGCAGCTATTTTGACAGGCGAGATGGCTATGGCTACACCTTC
CASSYFDRRDGYGYTF
>.|.|TRBV7-2|TRBJ2-3
TGTGCCAGCAGCTTAGATGTGGGGGGGCCAAGCACAGATACGCGGTATTTT
CASSLDVGGPSTDTRYF
>.|TRBD1|TRBV20-1|TRBJ2-1
TGCAGTGCTACCCACGGGACAGGATCCTACAATGAGCAGTTCTTC
CSATHGTGSYNEQFF
>few|.|TRBV6-2/TRBV6-3|TRBJ2-1
TGTGCCAGCAGCAAAGGCCTCGTGAGGTACAATGAGCAGTTCTTC
CASSKGLVRYNEQFF
>.|.|TRBV6-6|TRBJ1-3
TGTGCCAGCAGCTGGGGGTTAGGGGACGGAAACACCATATATTTT
CASSWGLGDGNTIYF
>few|TRBD1|TRBV20-1|TRBJ1-2
TGCAGTGCTCCGGGACAGGGTTATGGCTACACCTTC
CSAPGQGYGYTF
>.|.|TRBV12-3/TRBV12-4|TRBJ2-2
TGTGCCAGCAGTTCGAAAGGGACACTGAACACCGGGGAGCTGTTTTTT
CASSSKGTLNTGELFF
>.|.|TRBV11-2|TRBJ2-3
TGTGCCAGCAGCTTACGGCCCGGGACAGATACGCAGTATTTT
CASSLRPGTDTQYF
>few|TRBD1|TRBV5-1|TRBJ1-1
TGCGCCAGCGGGAAAACAGGGGGGAAGAACACTGAAGCTTTCTTT
CASGKTGGKNTEAFF
>.|TRBD1|TRBV5-1|TRBJ2-5
TGCGCCAGCAGCTTGGAGAGGACAGGTCAAGAGACCCAGTACTTC
CASSLERTGQETQYF
>.|TRBD2|TRBV6-2/TRBV6-3|TRBJ2-7
TGTGCCAGCAGTTATGGTGGTAGCGGGGGATACGAGCAGTACTTC
CASSYGGSGGYEQYF
>.|TRBD1|TRBV6-2/TRBV6-3|TRBJ1-6
TGTGCCAGCAGTTACTCGACAGGGTTAAGCTCCTATAATTCACCCCTCCACTTT
CASSYSTGLSSYNSPLHF